This TCR beta chain originates from a study of Graves' ophthalmopathy and Graves' hyperthyroidism. Study-level points and caveats: Most expanded clonotypes from thyroid (those above 0.001 frequency) were also found in blood.

CDR1 SEHNR and CDR2 FQNEAQ come from the germline V gene (reference sequence). CDR3 length: 13 amino acids. V shed 2 bases and J shed 8 bases, with 10 bases lying between them. Amplification of TCR beta CDR3 regions used RNA transcripts. First-round RT-PCR with HTBI primers preceded a second-round multiplex PCR. TCRdb reanalysed the multiplex PCR reads using MiXCR and keeps one entry per CDR3 protein. The repertoire has some 750,000 distinct CDR3 sequences, 40% of them found once; the top ten carry approximately 43%. Worth noting for this clonotype: What it binds is unknown.

Someone took the PBMCs out of more than 9 ml of fresh peripheral blood. The receptor comes from an adult man with Graves' ophthalmopathy. The chain combines TRBV7-9 with TRBJ2-1; D not resolved. The sample consisted of peripheral blood. The CDR3 nucleotides are TGTGCCAGCAGCTTAAATAGGGCCTATGAGCAGTTCTTC. This codes for CASSLNRAYEQFF.